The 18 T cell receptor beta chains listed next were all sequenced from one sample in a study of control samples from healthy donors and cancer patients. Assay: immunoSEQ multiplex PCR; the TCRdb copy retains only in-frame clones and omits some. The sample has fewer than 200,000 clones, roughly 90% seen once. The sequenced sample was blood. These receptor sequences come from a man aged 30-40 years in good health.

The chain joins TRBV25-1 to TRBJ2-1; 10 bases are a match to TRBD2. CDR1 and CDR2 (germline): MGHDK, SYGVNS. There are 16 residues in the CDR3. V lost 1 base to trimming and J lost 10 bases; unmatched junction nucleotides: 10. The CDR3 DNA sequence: TGTGCCAGCAGTGAATTGGAGAGCGGGAGGGCCACAGAGCAGTTCTTC. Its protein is CASSELESGRATEQFF.

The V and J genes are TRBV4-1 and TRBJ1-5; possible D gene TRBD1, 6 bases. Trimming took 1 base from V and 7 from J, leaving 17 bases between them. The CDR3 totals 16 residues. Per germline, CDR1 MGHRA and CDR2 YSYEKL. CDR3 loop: CASSQVGRGRGQPQHF. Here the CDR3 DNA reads TGCGCCAGCAGCCAAGTCGGTAGGGGGAGAGGACAGCCCCAGCATTTT.

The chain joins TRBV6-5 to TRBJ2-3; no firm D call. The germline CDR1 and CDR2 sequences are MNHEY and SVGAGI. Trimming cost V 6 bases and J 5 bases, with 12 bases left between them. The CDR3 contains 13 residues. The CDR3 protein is CASSSGRRDTQYF. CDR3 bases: TGTGCCAGCAGCTCCGGACGGCGAGATACGCAGTATTTT.

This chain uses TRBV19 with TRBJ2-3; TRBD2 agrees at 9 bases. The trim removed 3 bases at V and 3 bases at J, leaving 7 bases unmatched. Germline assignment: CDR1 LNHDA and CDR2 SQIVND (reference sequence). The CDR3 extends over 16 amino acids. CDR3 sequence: CASSMGLAGMTDTQYF. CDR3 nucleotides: TGTGCCAGTAGTATGGGGCTAGCGGGGATGACAGATACGCAGTATTTT.

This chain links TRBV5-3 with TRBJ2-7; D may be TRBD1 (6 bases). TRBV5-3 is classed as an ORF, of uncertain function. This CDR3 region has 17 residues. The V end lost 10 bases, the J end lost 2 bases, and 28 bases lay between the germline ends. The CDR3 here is CAGQPQRLGHPTYEQYF. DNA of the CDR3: TGTGCCGGACAGCCTCAACGCTTAGGTCACCCTACCTACGAGCAGTACTTC.

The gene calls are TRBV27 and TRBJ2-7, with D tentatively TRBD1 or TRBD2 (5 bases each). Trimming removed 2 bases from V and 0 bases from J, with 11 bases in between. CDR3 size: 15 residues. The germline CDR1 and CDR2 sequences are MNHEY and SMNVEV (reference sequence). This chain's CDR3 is CASSLKKGSSYEQYF. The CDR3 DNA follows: TGTGCCAGCAGTTTAAAAAAGGGGAGCTCCTACGAGCAGTACTTC.

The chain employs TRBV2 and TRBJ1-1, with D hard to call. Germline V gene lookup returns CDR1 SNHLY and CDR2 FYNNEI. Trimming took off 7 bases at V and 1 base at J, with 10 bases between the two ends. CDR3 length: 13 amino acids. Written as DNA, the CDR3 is TGTGCCAGCACTACCAGCCAGAACACTGAAGCTTTCTTT. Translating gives CASTTSQNTEAFF.

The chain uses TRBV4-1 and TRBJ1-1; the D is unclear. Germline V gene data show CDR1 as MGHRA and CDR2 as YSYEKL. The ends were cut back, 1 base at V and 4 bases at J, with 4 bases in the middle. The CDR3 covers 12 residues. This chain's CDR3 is CASSQVSTEAFF. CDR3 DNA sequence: TGCGCCAGCAGCCAAGTGAGCACTGAAGCTTTCTTT.

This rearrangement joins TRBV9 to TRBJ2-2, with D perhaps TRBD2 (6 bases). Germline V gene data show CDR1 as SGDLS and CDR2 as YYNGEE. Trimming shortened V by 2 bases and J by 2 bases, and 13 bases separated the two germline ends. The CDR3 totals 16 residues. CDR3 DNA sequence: TGTGCCAGCAGCGTCCAACCGGGACTCAACACCGGGGAGCTGTTTTTT. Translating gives CASSVQPGLNTGELFF.

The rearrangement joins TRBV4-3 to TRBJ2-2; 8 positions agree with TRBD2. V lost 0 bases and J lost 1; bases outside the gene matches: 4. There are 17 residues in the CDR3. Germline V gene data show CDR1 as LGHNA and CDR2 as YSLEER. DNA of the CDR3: TGCGCCAGCAGCCAAGACCTGGCGGGAGGGAACACCGGGGAGCTGTTTTTT. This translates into CASSQDLAGGNTGELFF.

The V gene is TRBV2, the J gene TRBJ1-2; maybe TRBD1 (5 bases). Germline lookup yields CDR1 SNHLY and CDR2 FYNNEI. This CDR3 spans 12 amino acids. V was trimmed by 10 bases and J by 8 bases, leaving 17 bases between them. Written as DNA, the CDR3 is TGTGCCATCCCCAGGGCCCTCGGGGGCTACACCTTC. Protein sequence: CAIPRALGGYTF.

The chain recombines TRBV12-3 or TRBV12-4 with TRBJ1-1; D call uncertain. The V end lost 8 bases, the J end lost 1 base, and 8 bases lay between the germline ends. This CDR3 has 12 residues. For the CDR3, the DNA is TGTGCCAGCTGCGCGGGGAACACTGAAGCTTTCTTT. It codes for CASCAGNTEAFF.

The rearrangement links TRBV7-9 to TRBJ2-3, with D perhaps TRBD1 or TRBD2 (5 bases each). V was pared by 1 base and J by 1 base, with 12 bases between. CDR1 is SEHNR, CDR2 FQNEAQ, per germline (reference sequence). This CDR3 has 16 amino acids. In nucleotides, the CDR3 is TGTGCCAGCAGCTTAGGGGCTGTGGGGGGCACAGATACGCAGTATTTT. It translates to CASSLGAVGGTDTQYF.

The CDR3 protein is CASSLGQYTEAFF. The CDR3 DNA is TGTGCCAGCAGCCTAGGACAGTACACTGAAGCTTTCTTT. The rearrangement links TRBV7-3 to TRBJ1-1; possible D gene TRBD1, 6 bases. Germline values: CDR1 SGHTA, CDR2 FQGTGA. CDR3 size: 13 residues. The germline V and J ends were trimmed by 5 bases and 3 bases, with 10 bases remaining between them.

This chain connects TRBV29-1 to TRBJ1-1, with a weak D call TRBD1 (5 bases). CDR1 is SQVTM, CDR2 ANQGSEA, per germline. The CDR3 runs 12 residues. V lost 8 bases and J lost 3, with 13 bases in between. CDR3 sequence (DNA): TGCAGCTCCAGGGTGCTGGACACTGAAGCTTTCTTT. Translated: CSSRVLDTEAFF.

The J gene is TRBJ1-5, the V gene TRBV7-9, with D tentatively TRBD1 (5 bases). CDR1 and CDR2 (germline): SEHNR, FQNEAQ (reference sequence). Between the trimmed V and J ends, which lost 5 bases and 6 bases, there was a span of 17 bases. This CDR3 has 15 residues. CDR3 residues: CASSGPTGLGQPQHF. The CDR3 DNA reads TGTGCCAGCAGCGGTCCGACGGGGCTAGGTCAGCCCCAGCATTTT.

This CDR3 reads CASRGGNNEQFF. The CDR3 nucleotides are TGTGCCAGCAGAGGGGGAAACAATGAGCAGTTCTTC. The gene calls are TRBV6-5 and TRBJ2-1, with D possibly being TRBD1 (6 bases). CDR3 length equals 12 residues. Per the germline V gene, CDR1 is MNHEY and CDR2 is SVGAGI. Deletions cut 6 bases from V and 5 bases from J, with 8 bases between.

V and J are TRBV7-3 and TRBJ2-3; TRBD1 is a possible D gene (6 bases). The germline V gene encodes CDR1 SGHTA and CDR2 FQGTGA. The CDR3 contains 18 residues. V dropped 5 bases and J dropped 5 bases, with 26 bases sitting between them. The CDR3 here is CASSPRPGTPHVGDTQYF. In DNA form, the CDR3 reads TGTGCCAGCAGCCCCCGCCCCGGGACACCTCACGTCGGAGATACGCAGTATTTT.